These T cell receptor beta chains were read from a single sample in a study of shared clonotypes between healthy human individuals. The assay was immunoSEQ multiplex PCR, and TCRdb's table has in-frame clones only and misses some. Altogether about 680,000 clones are present, about 91% being singletons, with the ten largest covering 24%. The material sequenced was naive CD8+ T cells sorted from blood. The receptors were gathered from a man aged 30-40 years in good health. Both conserved end residues are part of each CDR3. The order of the fields is J gene, V gene, D gene, clone size, CDR3 protein, CDR3 DNA. D genes are given only for firm matches. The size of a clone is reported for some rows only, either as once, few or many, or as a class for expanded clones.

j_call: TRBJ2-7
v_call: TRBV11-2
d_call: NA
clone_size: NA
cdr3_aa: CASSYGGSGEQYF
cdr3_nt: TGTGCCAGCAGCTACGGCGGCTCGGGCGAGCAGTACTTC

j_call: TRBJ2-7
v_call: TRBV11-2
d_call: NA
clone_size: NA
cdr3_aa: CASAQGTRVSYEQYF
cdr3_nt: TGTGCCAGCGCACAAGGGACAAGGGTCTCCTACGAGCAGTACTTC

j_call: TRBJ2-7
v_call: TRBV19
d_call: TRBD2
clone_size: once
cdr3_aa: CASSQTGGSYEQYF
cdr3_nt: TGTGCCAGTAGTCAAACGGGAGGGTCCTACGAGCAGTACTTC

j_call: TRBJ1-3
v_call: TRBV27
d_call: NA
clone_size: once
cdr3_aa: CASSRSTSGNTIYF
cdr3_nt: TGTGCCAGCAGTCGTTCTACCTCTGGAAACACCATATATTTT

j_call: TRBJ2-1
v_call: TRBV27
d_call: TRBD2
clone_size: NA
cdr3_aa: CASSLGISGRVDNEQFF
cdr3_nt: TGTGCCAGCAGTTTAGGGATTAGCGGGAGGGTAGACAATGAGCAGTTCTTC

j_call: TRBJ1-5
v_call: TRBV6-5
d_call: TRBD1
clone_size: NA
cdr3_aa: CASSYSASGGVQPQHF
cdr3_nt: TGTGCCAGCAGTTACTCGGCGTCAGGGGGAGTCCAGCCCCAGCATTTT

j_call: TRBJ1-1
v_call: TRBV11-2
d_call: NA
clone_size: NA
cdr3_aa: CASSSQPEAFF
cdr3_nt: TGTGCCAGCAGCTCCCAGCCTGAAGCTTTCTTT

j_call: TRBJ2-7
v_call: TRBV4-1
d_call: TRBD2
clone_size: NA
cdr3_aa: CASSPLAGSSEQYF
cdr3_nt: TGCGCCAGCAGCCCCTTAGCGGGAAGTAGCGAGCAGTACTTC

j_call: TRBJ2-5
v_call: TRBV13
d_call: TRBD2
clone_size: NA
cdr3_aa: CASSVDPSGRSKFCRLTQYF
cdr3_nt: TGTGCCAGCAGCGTAGACCCCAGCGGGAGGTCTAAGTTCTGTCGGTTGACCCAGTACTTC

j_call: TRBJ2-1
v_call: TRBV4-1
d_call: NA
clone_size: NA
cdr3_aa: CASSQESLGVQSSYNEQFF
cdr3_nt: TGCGCCAGCAGCCAAGAGAGCCTCGGGGTGCAGAGCTCCTACAATGAGCAGTTCTTC

j_call: TRBJ2-3
v_call: TRBV6-4
d_call: NA
clone_size: few
cdr3_aa: CASSGADTDTQYF
cdr3_nt: TGTGCCAGCAGTGGCGCGGACACAGATACGCAGTATTTT

j_call: TRBJ2-7
v_call: TRBV11-2
d_call: NA
clone_size: NA
cdr3_aa: CASSLGPETYEQYF
cdr3_nt: TGTGCCAGCAGCTTAGGTCCAGAAACCTACGAGCAGTACTTC

j_call: TRBJ2-7
v_call: TRBV30
d_call: NA
clone_size: NA
cdr3_aa: CAWSVHGQGPYEQYF
cdr3_nt: TGTGCCTGGAGTGTACATGGGCAGGGCCCCTACGAGCAGTACTTC

j_call: TRBJ2-2
v_call: TRBV28
d_call: NA
clone_size: NA
cdr3_aa: CASSSGNTGELFF
cdr3_nt: TGTGCCAGCAGTTCAGGAAACACCGGGGAGCTGTTTTTT

j_call: TRBJ2-1
v_call: TRBV28
d_call: NA
clone_size: NA
cdr3_aa: CASSLDPGSYNEQFF
cdr3_nt: TGTGCCAGCAGTTTAGATCCTGGCTCCTACAATGAGCAGTTCTTC

j_call: TRBJ1-1
v_call: TRBV27
d_call: TRBD1
clone_size: NA
cdr3_aa: CASSLMWDRPTEAFF
cdr3_nt: TGTGCCAGCAGTTTAATGTGGGACAGACCCACTGAAGCTTTCTTT

j_call: TRBJ2-1
v_call: TRBV7-7
d_call: TRBD2
clone_size: NA
cdr3_aa: CASSPGLAGENEQFF
cdr3_nt: TGTGCCAGCAGCCCCGGACTAGCGGGAGAGAATGAGCAGTTCTTC

j_call: TRBJ2-1
v_call: TRBV11-2
d_call: TRBD2
clone_size: NA
cdr3_aa: CASSFTGLAGVEQFF
cdr3_nt: TGTGCCAGCAGCTTTACGGGGCTAGCGGGAGTTGAGCAGTTCTTC

j_call: TRBJ2-7
v_call: TRBV10-2
d_call: TRBD1
clone_size: NA
cdr3_aa: CASSGGGQGAGEQYF
cdr3_nt: TGCGCCAGCAGTGGGGGGGGACAGGGAGCTGGGGAGCAGTACTTC

j_call: TRBJ1-1
v_call: TRBV11-2
d_call: NA
clone_size: few
cdr3_aa: CASSLVSAIRDTEAFF
cdr3_nt: TGTGCCAGCAGCTTAGTGTCAGCTATTAGGGACACTGAAGCTTTCTTT

j_call: TRBJ1-2
v_call: TRBV5-8
d_call: NA
clone_size: NA
cdr3_aa: CASSLSPPGFDGYTF
cdr3_nt: TGTGCCAGCAGCTTATCTCCCCCCGGGTTTGATGGCTACACCTTC

j_call: TRBJ2-7
v_call: TRBV23-1
d_call: TRBD1
clone_size: NA
cdr3_aa: CASRGTGCDEQYF
cdr3_nt: TGCGCCAGCAGGGGGACAGGGTGCGACGAGCAGTACTTC

j_call: TRBJ1-1
v_call: TRBV6-6
d_call: NA
clone_size: NA
cdr3_aa: CASSYFTEAFF
cdr3_nt: TGTGCCAGCAGTTATTTCACTGAAGCTTTCTTT

j_call: TRBJ2-1
v_call: TRBV29-1
d_call: TRBD2
clone_size: NA
cdr3_aa: CSVEGGTSGYNEQFF
cdr3_nt: TGCAGCGTTGAAGGTGGGACTAGCGGATACAATGAGCAGTTCTTC

j_call: TRBJ2-1
v_call: TRBV5-1
d_call: NA
clone_size: NA
cdr3_aa: CASSYRDYNEQFF
cdr3_nt: TGCGCCAGCAGCTACAGGGATTACAATGAGCAGTTCTTC

j_call: TRBJ2-7
v_call: TRBV11-2
d_call: NA
clone_size: NA
cdr3_aa: CASSFLNYEQYF
cdr3_nt: TGTGCCAGCAGCTTTCTTAACTACGAGCAGTACTTC

j_call: TRBJ1-1
v_call: TRBV19
d_call: NA
clone_size: NA
cdr3_aa: CASSIRVTAEDTEAFF
cdr3_nt: TGTGCCAGTAGTATAAGGGTAACGGCTGAGGACACTGAAGCTTTCTTT

j_call: TRBJ2-7
v_call: TRBV27
d_call: TRBD1
clone_size: NA
cdr3_aa: CASSSLGRQGPHYEQYF
cdr3_nt: TGTGCCAGCAGTTCCCTAGGCCGACAGGGACCTCATTACGAGCAGTACTTC

j_call: TRBJ1-4
v_call: TRBV19
d_call: NA
clone_size: NA
cdr3_aa: CASSRAPIYREEYGDGLFF
cdr3_nt: TGTGCCAGTAGTAGAGCTCCGATTTACAGGGAGGAGTATGGAGACGGACTGTTTTTT

j_call: TRBJ2-1
v_call: TRBV7-6
d_call: NA
clone_size: NA
cdr3_aa: CASSLVSGTSSSYNEQFF
cdr3_nt: TGTGCCAGCAGCTTAGTTTCAGGGACGTCGAGCTCCTACAATGAGCAGTTCTTC

j_call: TRBJ2-7
v_call: TRBV19
d_call: NA
clone_size: NA
cdr3_aa: CASSLRDGGYEQYF
cdr3_nt: TGTGCCAGTAGCCTCCGGGATGGGGGCTACGAGCAGTACTTC

j_call: TRBJ1-5
v_call: TRBV6-1
d_call: NA
clone_size: NA
cdr3_aa: CASSDWVSQPQHF
cdr3_nt: TGTGCCAGCAGTGATTGGGTTAGTCAGCCCCAGCATTTT

j_call: TRBJ2-1
v_call: TRBV4-1
d_call: NA
clone_size: NA
cdr3_aa: CASRDSYNEQFF
cdr3_nt: TGCGCCAGCAGGGACAGCTACAATGAGCAGTTCTTC

j_call: TRBJ2-7
v_call: TRBV7-8
d_call: TRBD1
clone_size: NA
cdr3_aa: CASNLGQGGKSSYEQYF
cdr3_nt: TGTGCCAGCAACCTGGGACAGGGGGGCAAGAGCTCCTACGAGCAGTACTTC

j_call: TRBJ2-1
v_call: TRBV7-9
d_call: NA
clone_size: NA
cdr3_aa: CASRGGLAPSSYNEQFF
cdr3_nt: TGTGCCAGCAGGGGAGGCTTAGCGCCAAGCTCCTACAATGAGCAGTTCTTC

j_call: TRBJ1-1
v_call: TRBV6-1
d_call: NA
clone_size: NA
cdr3_aa: CASSEANGSPEAFF
cdr3_nt: TGTGCCAGCAGTGAAGCGAACGGGAGTCCTGAAGCTTTCTTT

j_call: TRBJ2-2
v_call: TRBV13
d_call: NA
clone_size: NA
cdr3_aa: CASSLGVPSTGELFF
cdr3_nt: TGTGCCAGCAGCTTAGGTGTTCCCTCCACCGGGGAGCTGTTTTTT

j_call: TRBJ1-2
v_call: TRBV25-1
d_call: NA
clone_size: once
cdr3_aa: CASSESYGYTF
cdr3_nt: TGTGCCAGCAGTGAGTCCTATGGCTACACCTTC

j_call: TRBJ2-5
v_call: TRBV5-8
d_call: NA
clone_size: NA
cdr3_aa: CASSFVWDSETQYF
cdr3_nt: TGTGCCAGCAGCTTTGTTTGGGATTCAGAGACCCAGTACTTC

j_call: TRBJ1-2
v_call: TRBV27
d_call: NA
clone_size: NA
cdr3_aa: CASSSGFNYGYTF
cdr3_nt: TGTGCCAGCAGTAGTGGCTTTAACTATGGCTACACCTTC

j_call: TRBJ2-1
v_call: TRBV9
d_call: NA
clone_size: NA
cdr3_aa: CASSAGTLGNNEQFF
cdr3_nt: TGTGCCAGCAGCGCGGGGACCCTCGGTAACAATGAGCAGTTCTTC

j_call: TRBJ2-1
v_call: TRBV7-8
d_call: TRBD2
clone_size: NA
cdr3_aa: CASSLSVGTRDNEQFF
cdr3_nt: TGTGCCAGCAGCTTATCGGTTGGGACTAGGGACAATGAGCAGTTCTTC

j_call: TRBJ2-5
v_call: TRBV28
d_call: NA
clone_size: NA
cdr3_aa: CASSLYVPEIETQYF
cdr3_nt: TGTGCCAGCAGTTTATACGTCCCTGAGATAGAGACCCAGTACTTC

j_call: TRBJ2-3
v_call: TRBV29-1
d_call: NA
clone_size: NA
cdr3_aa: CSAVPTGPDTQYF
cdr3_nt: TGCAGCGCAGTACCCACGGGGCCAGATACGCAGTATTTT

j_call: TRBJ2-1
v_call: TRBV27
d_call: NA
clone_size: NA
cdr3_aa: CASSLSLNRGENEQFF
cdr3_nt: TGTGCCAGCAGTTTATCGTTAAACCGAGGGGAGAATGAGCAGTTCTTC